This entry features one T cell receptor beta chain sequence. What it binds is unknown. The data are from a study of CD8+ T cells in alopecia areata. Across the whole study: Treated patients were given 5 to 10 mg oral tofacitinib twice daily. General study results and limits: Tofacitinib yielded significantly lower scalp clonality and fewer expanded CD8+ clones among the top 100.

Described treatment: oral pan-JAK inhibitor, 5-10 mg twice daily. Both peripheral blood and punch biopsies of lesional scalp skin were obtained from patients who had alopecia areata. V shed 5 bases and J shed 2 bases, with 13 bases lying between them. CDR1 is SEHNR and CDR2 is FQNEAQ in the germline V gene (reference sequence). CDR3 length equals 15 residues. RNA extraction and reverse transcription yielded cDNA as sequencing template. Sequencing was performed with immunoSEQ multiplex PCR; in TCRdb, only in-frame clones are kept and a portion is missing. The sample lists about 88,000 clones, about 40% occurring once.

The specimen comprised CD8+ T cells sorted from blood, sampled at week 24, from a patient treated with tofacitinib. The receptor's source is a human donor with alopecia areata. The V call is TRBV7-9, the J call TRBJ2-1; perhaps TRBD2 as D (6 bases). The CDR3 nucleotides read TGTGCCAGCAGCCCAAGCCAGCGGGCCTACAATGAGCAGTTCTTC. This sequence encodes CASSPSQRAYNEQFF.